This T cell receptor beta chain is from a study of CD8 T cells in ankylosing spondylitis. Study-wide results and caveats: Clones linked to disease were reported to show significant enrichment in matched ankylosing spondylitis synovial fluid. Characteristic of ankylosing spondylitis blood, it appeared, was a TCR beta motif comprising 7 to 9 highly homologous variants. There were earlier reports of some motif variants in reactive arthritis synovial fluid and blood.

Deletions cut 6 bases from V and 5 bases from J, with 13 bases between. This CDR3 comprises 14 residues. Quantitative 5'-RACE with molecular barcodes generated TCR beta libraries. TCRdb passed the 5' RACE reads through MiXCR, listing each CDR3 protein once. The sample holds fewer than 750,000 distinct CDR3 sequences; over 15% are singletons and the top ten take over 15%. A remark on this clonotype: Its antigen is unknown.

Specimen: blood, either unsorted or a sorted T cell fraction (not recorded which). The clonotype comes from a male donor with ankylosing spondylitis. The V call is TRBV12-3 or TRBV12-4, the J call TRBJ2-2; possible D gene TRBD1, 5 bases. CDR3: CASSLDSGTGELFF. Written as DNA, the CDR3 is TGTGCCAGCAGCCTCGATTCAGGGACCGGGGAGCTGTTTTTT.